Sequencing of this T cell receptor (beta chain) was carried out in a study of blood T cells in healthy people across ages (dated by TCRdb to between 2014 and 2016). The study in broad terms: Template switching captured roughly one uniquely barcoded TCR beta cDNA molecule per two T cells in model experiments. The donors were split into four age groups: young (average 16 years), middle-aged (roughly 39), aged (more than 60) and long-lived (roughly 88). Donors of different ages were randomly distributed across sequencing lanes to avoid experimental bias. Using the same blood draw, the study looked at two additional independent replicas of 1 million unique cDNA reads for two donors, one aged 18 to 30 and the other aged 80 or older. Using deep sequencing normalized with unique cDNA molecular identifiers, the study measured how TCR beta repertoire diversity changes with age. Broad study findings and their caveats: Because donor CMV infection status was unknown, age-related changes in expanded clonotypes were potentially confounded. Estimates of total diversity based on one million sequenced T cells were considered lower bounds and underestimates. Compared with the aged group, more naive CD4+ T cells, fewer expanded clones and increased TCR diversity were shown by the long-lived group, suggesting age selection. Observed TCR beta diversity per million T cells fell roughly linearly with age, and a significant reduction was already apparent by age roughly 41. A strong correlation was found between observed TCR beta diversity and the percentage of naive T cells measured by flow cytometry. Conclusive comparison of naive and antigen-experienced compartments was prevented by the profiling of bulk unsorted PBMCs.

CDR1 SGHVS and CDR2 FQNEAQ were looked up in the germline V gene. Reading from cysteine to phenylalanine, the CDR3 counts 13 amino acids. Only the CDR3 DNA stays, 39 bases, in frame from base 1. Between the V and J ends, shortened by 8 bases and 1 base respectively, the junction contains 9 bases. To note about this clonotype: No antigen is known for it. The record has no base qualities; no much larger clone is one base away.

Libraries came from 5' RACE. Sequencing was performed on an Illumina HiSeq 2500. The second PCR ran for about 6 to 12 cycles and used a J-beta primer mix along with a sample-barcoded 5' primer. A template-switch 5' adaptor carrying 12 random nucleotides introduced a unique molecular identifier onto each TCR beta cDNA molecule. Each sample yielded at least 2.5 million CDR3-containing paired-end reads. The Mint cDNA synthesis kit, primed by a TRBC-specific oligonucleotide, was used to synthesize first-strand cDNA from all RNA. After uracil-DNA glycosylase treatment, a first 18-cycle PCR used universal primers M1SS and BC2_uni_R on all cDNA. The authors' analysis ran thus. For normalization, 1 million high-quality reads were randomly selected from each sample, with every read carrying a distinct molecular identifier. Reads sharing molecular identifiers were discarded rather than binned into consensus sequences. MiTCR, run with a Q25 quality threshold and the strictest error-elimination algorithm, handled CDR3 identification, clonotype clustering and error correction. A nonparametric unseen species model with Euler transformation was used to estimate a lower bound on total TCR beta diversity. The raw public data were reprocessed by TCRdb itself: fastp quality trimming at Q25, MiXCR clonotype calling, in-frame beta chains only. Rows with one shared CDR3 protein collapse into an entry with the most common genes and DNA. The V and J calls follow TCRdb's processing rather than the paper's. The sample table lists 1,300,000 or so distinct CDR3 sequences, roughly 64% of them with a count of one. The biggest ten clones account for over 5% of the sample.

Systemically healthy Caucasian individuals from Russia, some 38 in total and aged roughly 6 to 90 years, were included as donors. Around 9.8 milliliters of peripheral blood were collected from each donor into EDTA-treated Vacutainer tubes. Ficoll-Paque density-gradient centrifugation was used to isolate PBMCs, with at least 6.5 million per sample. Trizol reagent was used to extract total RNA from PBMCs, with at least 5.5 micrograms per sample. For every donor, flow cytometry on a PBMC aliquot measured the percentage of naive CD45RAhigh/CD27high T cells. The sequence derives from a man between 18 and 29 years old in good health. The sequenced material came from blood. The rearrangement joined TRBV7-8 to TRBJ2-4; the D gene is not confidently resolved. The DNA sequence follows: TGTGCCAGCGCAGAGGATGCCAAAAACATTCAGTACTTC. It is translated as CASAEDAKNIQYF. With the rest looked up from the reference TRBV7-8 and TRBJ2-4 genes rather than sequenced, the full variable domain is GAGVSQSPRYKVAKRGQDVALRCDPISGHVSLFWYQQALGQGPEFLTYFQNEAQLDKSGLPSDRFFAERPEGSVSTLKIQRTQQEDSAVYLCASAEDAKNIQYFGAGTRLSVL.